This TCR beta chain comes out of a study of blood T cell repertoires in COVID-19. While infection was still active, Seattle patients were enrolled and then followed longitudinally. The CDR3 runs to 15 residues. Germline V gives CDR1 LGHNA, CDR2 YSLEER. Trimming cost V 0 bases and J 4 bases, with 13 bases left between them. Authors' data handling: Nucleated cell number was recorded as an estimate derived from reference gene primer amplification. Clones were read by immunoSEQ multiplex PCR, and TCRdb kept only the in-frame ones, dropping some. V, J and clone size reflect that table, while D and trimming were determined from the DNA. There are over 200,000 clones in the sample; 86% occur only once, and approximately 10% lies in the top ten.

The genes are TRBV4-3 and TRBJ2-7; D is undetermined. This receptor was obtained from a man between 50 and 59 years old with COVID-19, enrolled during active disease. The sequencing sample was made of peripheral blood. CDR3 nucleotides: TGCGCCAGCAGCCAAGATCTGATCGGGTCGTACGAGCAGTACTTC. Amino acid sequence: CASSQDLIGSYEQYF.